This is a list of T cell receptor beta chains from one sample in a study of blood T cell repertoires in COVID-19. Clones were sequenced by immunoSEQ multiplex PCR, and TCRdb holds only the in-frame ones, with some missing. The sample carries around 99,000 clones, around 81% recorded once. Sample: peripheral blood. The receptors here all came from a man in his fifties who had recovered from COVID-19. The CDR3 runs from the conserved cysteine through the conserved F or W. D genes are given only for firm matches. Only some rows state a clone size, as once, few, many or a class for expanded clones.

j_call v_call clone_size d_call cdr3_aa cdr3_nt
TRBJ1-2 TRBV2 NA NA CASRGDGGEYGYTF TGTGCCAGCCGGGGTGACGGTGGGGAGTATGGCTACACCTTC
TRBJ1-2 TRBV3-1/TRBV3-2 NA NA CASSQDVVSSGYTF TGTGCCAGCAGCCAAGACGTAGTTTCGTCTGGCTACACCTTC
TRBJ2-1 TRBV10-3 NA NA CAIRPGGPDEQFF TGTGCCATCAGGCCAGGGGGGCCCGATGAGCAGTTCTTC
TRBJ2-7 TRBV2 NA NA CASTADSYEQYF TGTGCCAGCACCGCGGACAGCTACGAGCAGTACTTC
TRBJ2-2 TRBV4-2 many TRBD1 CASSLTGGSTGELFF TGTGCCAGCAGCCTTACAGGGGGCAGCACCGGGGAGCTGTTTTTT
TRBJ2-1 TRBV7-2 NA TRBD1 CASSSTGGKRFF TGTGCCAGCAGCTCGACAGGGGGAAAGAGGTTCTTC
TRBJ1-1 TRBV7-9 NA NA CASSLREGTEAFF TGTGCCAGCAGTCTCAGGGAGGGGACTGAAGCTTTCTTT
TRBJ2-1 TRBV7-2 NA NA CASSLSGYNEQFF TGTGCCAGCAGCCTCTCCGGCTACAATGAGCAGTTCTTC
TRBJ2-4 TRBV2 NA NA CASSDGSRRYF TGTGCCAGCAGCGACGGGTCGAGACGGTACTTC
TRBJ1-6 TRBV2 NA NA CASIGQLGQSPLHF TGTGCCAGCATAGGACAGCTTGGCCAATCACCCCTCCACTTT
TRBJ1-6 TRBV6-5 NA NA CASSSRGYNSPLHF TGTGCCAGCAGTTCAAGAGGGTATAATTCACCCCTCCACTTT
TRBJ2-4 TRBV19 NA NA CASSIRTHTGNIQYF TGTGCCAGTAGTATAAGGACACACACAGGGAACATTCAGTACTTC
TRBJ2-1 TRBV29-1 NA NA CSPRKKGLSNEQFF TGCAGCCCCCGGAAGAAGGGGCTGTCCAATGAGCAGTTCTTC
TRBJ2-1 TRBV18 NA TRBD2 CASSQRTSKANEQFF TGTGCCAGCTCCCAAAGGACTAGCAAGGCTAATGAGCAGTTCTTC
TRBJ2-1 TRBV11-2 NA NA CARPGANYNEQFF TGTGCCAGGCCCGGTGCGAATTACAATGAGCAGTTCTTC
TRBJ2-1 TRBV2 NA TRBD2 CASNLAGGYNEQFF TGTGCCAGCAACCTAGCGGGGGGTTACAATGAGCAGTTCTTC
TRBJ1-6 TRBV3-1/TRBV3-2 NA NA CASSDRNSPLHF TGTGCCAGCAGCGACAGAAATTCACCCCTCCACTTT
TRBJ2-1 TRBV24-1 once TRBD1 CATSPRGTGVNEQFF TGTGCCACCAGTCCCCGGGGGACAGGCGTTAATGAGCAGTTCTTC
TRBJ2-1 TRBV5-1 few TRBD2 CASSPDGLGNEQFF TGCGCCAGCAGCCCCGATGGACTAGGCAATGAGCAGTTCTTC
TRBJ1-2 TRBV19 NA NA CATSGGVNYGYTF TGTGCCACTTCAGGCGGGGTAAACTATGGCTACACCTTC
TRBJ2-7 TRBV7-8 once TRBD1 CASSPRTGPTFDEQYF TGTGCCAGCAGCCCGAGGACAGGGCCCACCTTCGACGAGCAGTACTTC
TRBJ2-6 TRBV6-2/TRBV6-3 NA NA CASSYGHSPGANVLTF TGTGCCAGCAGTTACGGACATTCCCCTGGGGCCAACGTCCTGACTTTC